This TCR beta chain is drawn from a study of T cells in Graves' hyperthyroidism and ophthalmopathy (dated by TCRdb to between 2018 and 2021). For the study in its entirety: Peripheral blood samples were taken at initial diagnosis, before any treatment was given. TCR V-J signatures able to tell the groups apart were searched for in a discovery cohort of 100 patients, of whom 43 had Graves' ophthalmopathy and roughly 57 had stable Graves' hyperthyroidism. Prospective prediction of ophthalmopathy was tested in an independent validation cohort of fewer than 20 hyperthyroidism patients and some 17 patients who later progressed to ophthalmopathy. For training and testing, the 95 to 100 patients in the discovery cohort were randomly divided in a 7:3 ratio. The study also compared thyroid tissue and blood T-cell repertoires from more than 5 Graves' hyperthyroidism patients. After sampling, hyperthyroidism patients received methimazole starting at 30 mg daily, and ophthalmopathy patients received high-dose intravenous methylprednisolone. The paper reports TCR Vbeta CDR3 sequencing of roughly 140 peripheral blood samples: around 45 ophthalmopathy, around 80 hyperthyroidism and approximately 17 progressor patients. Results the study describes overall, beyond this receptor: Sample size was not statistically predetermined, and investigators were not blinded to group allocation. Blood samples also contained most of the expanded thyroid clonotypes (frequency above 0.001), which suggests that blood repertoires may reflect thyroid immune responses. In cross-validation, a model built on a 13 V-J signature told ophthalmopathy apart from stable hyperthyroidism with 85% to 90% sensitivity and roughly 81% specificity, and in testing the same model reached 80%/75%. In validation, progression to ophthalmopathy was predicted by the model with about 70% sensitivity and about 72% specificity, a median of roughly 6.4 months before onset.

This clonotype was counted ten times or more. Its antigen is still unknown. Base qualities were left out, and no much larger clone turns up one base away. From V the trimming removes 0 bases and from J it removes 7 bases, while the gene matches leave 7 bases of the junction unaccounted for. The germline V gene (reference sequence) provides CDR1 LGHDT and CDR2 YNNKEL. The CDR3 sequence holds 17 residues, the cysteine and phenylalanine included. The CDR3 DNA has 51 bases and is translated from base 1. TCR beta CDR3 regions were amplified from RNA transcripts. For the first round of RT-PCR on the TCR CDR3, the HTBI primer set was used together with the Qiagen OneStep RT-PCR kit. Libraries were constructed in a second round of multiplex PCR, after which size selection and purification were performed. The libraries were sequenced on an Illumina HiSeq2000 using paired-end 100 bp reads. From the authors' description of their analysis: SOAPnuke was used to process the raw data, with reads discarded if the reads contained adapters or uncalled bases, had a mean Phred below 15, or lacked an exact constant-primer or identifier match. High-quality paired reads were merged using COPE v1.2.5, and each unique nucleotide sequence was defined as a clonotype. Clonotypes were aligned to IMGT TRBV, TRBD and TRBJ reference segments using MiTCR v1.1. The analysis included only V-J combinations with a frequency above 0.0001, which together covered 98% to 99.2% of the repertoires. The TCS score was defined as F50 (clonal expansion) divided by E x V (chaos), with BLOSUM62-based TCRdist calculated between CDR3 peptides within each V-J. Welch's t-statistics and random forest reduced fewer than 600 V-J features to 10 to 15, which were used in a naive Bayes classifier (R e1071). TCRdb trimmed the raw reads at Q25, called clones with MiXCR and kept productive beta chains. Each entry is one CDR3 protein sequence, shown with its most common DNA and genes. TCRdb, rather than the study authors, made the V and J calls. Present in this sample are hundreds of thousands of distinct CDR3 sequences, around 15% of which were seen just once. Of the sample, 10% to 13% falls within the top ten clones.

A patient counted as having stable Graves' hyperthyroidism if no progression to ophthalmopathy occurred over 18 months of follow-up. Hyperthyroidism patients were aged 18 to 65 years and newly diagnosed, with disease duration of less than 2 months. The study excluded patients with uncontrolled infections, other autoimmune diseases, pregnancy or lactation. Diagnoses were based on clinical symptoms, serum thyroxine and TRAb, thyroid ultrasound and orbital computed tomography. Ficoll-Paque density gradient centrifugation was used to isolate PBMCs from around 10 ml of fresh peripheral blood. Total RNA was extracted using Trizol reagent, and RNA quality was assessed on an Agilent 2100 Bioanalyzer.

The sequence is built from TRBV3-1 and TRBJ2-2; 11 bases in the middle match TRBD2. The specimen sequenced was blood. This TCR derives from a woman younger than 35 with Graves' hyperthyroidism. The DNA sequence is as follows: TGTGCCAGCAGCCAAGAGACTAGCGGGATCAAAGGCGGGGAGCTGTTTTTT. The encoded protein is CASSQETSGIKGGELFF.